This T cell receptor (beta chain) was captured in a study of blood T cells in healthy people across ages. Whole-study results and caveats: Estimates of diversity drawn from one million T cells were considered underestimates. Older age went with lower TCR beta diversity per million T cells, in a roughly linear way.

Germline assignment: CDR1 SQVTM and CDR2 ANQGSEA. The length of the CDR3 is 10 residues. Donation came from healthy Caucasian individuals in Russia who were aged about 6 to 95. Each donor gave around 9.6 milliliters of peripheral blood. A second roughly 6 to 11 cycle PCR used barcoded and J-beta primers. Each CDR3 protein is one row after TCRdb ran MiXCR on the 5' RACE reads. The table records about 970,000 distinct CDR3 sequences, just over 50% of them present only once. On this clonotype: Its antigen is not known. Germline and junction disagree at one end, which may indicate a read error.

Sequenced input: blood. The genes are TRBV29-1 and TRBJ2-1; tentative D call: TRBD2 (5 bases). The source of this sequence is a woman aged 60-70 years in good health. The CDR3 nucleotides are TGCAGCGCCCATGAGGGTGAGCTGTTCTTC. Its translation: CSAHEGELFF.